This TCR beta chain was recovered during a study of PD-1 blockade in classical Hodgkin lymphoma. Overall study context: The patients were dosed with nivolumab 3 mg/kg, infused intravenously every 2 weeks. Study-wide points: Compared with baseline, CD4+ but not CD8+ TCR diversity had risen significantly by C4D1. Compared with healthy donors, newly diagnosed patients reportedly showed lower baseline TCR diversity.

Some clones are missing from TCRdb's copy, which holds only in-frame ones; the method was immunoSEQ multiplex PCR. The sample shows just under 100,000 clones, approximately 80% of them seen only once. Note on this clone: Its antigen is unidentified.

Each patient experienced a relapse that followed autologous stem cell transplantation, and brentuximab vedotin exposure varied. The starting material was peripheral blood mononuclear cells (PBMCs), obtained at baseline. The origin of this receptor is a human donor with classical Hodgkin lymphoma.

The CDR3 sequence: CASKVGGPLGQETQYF. Written as DNA, the CDR3 is TGTGCCAGCAAGGTGGGAGGGCCTTTAGGGCAGGAGACCCAGTACTTC. This chain uses TRBV28 with TRBJ2-5; TRBD2 agrees at 7 bases. The CDR3 has 16 residues. J lost 5 bases, V lost 7 bases, and 16 bases had no gene match. Germline-derived CDR1 and CDR2 are MDHEN and SYDVKM.